These T cell receptor beta chains were read from a single sample in a study of T cells in Graves' hyperthyroidism and ophthalmopathy. TCRdb independently ran MiXCR on the multiplex PCR reads; one entry per CDR3 protein. This sample has about 480,000 distinct CDR3 sequences, with roughly 25% found just once. Sequencing was performed on blood. All receptors derive from a woman aged 30 to 39 with Graves' ophthalmopathy. The CDR3 runs from the conserved cysteine through the conserved F or W. A D gene is named only where the DNA matches it firmly. Not every row has a clone size; where given, it reads once, few, many or a size class.

v_call	j_call	d_call	clone_size	cdr3_nt	cdr3_aa
TRBV5-1	TRBJ2-7	.	many	TGCGCCAGCAGCTGGGACGCCTCCTACGAGCAGTACTTC	CASSWDASYEQYF
TRBV20-1	TRBJ1-2	.	.	TGCAGTGCCACGGAAGCAGGGGCGGATGGCTACACCTTC	CSATEAGADGYTF
TRBV29-1	TRBJ2-2	TRBD1	.	TGCAGCGTTTTGAGGGGGCTGACCGGGGAGCTGTTTTTT	CSVLRGLTGELFF
TRBV6-1	TRBJ2-7	TRBD1	few	TGTGCCAGCACCCATGGACAGGGTGGATACGAGCAGTACTTC	CASTHGQGGYEQYF
TRBV20-1	TRBJ1-2	TRBD1	many	TGCAGTGCCACATCCGGACAGGGCACCTATGGCTACACCTTC	CSATSGQGTYGYTF
TRBV24-1	TRBJ1-1	.	.	TGTGCCACCAGTGATCCTCACACGACAGCAGAGAACACTGAAGCTTTCTTT	CATSDPHTTAENTEAFF
TRBV7-2	TRBJ1-2	.	once	TGTGCCAGCAGCTTAAGGAGTCATGGCTACACCTTC	CASSLRSHGYTF
TRBV6-5	TRBJ2-5	TRBD1	many	TGTGCCAGCAGTTACTCTGGACAGGCCTACTACCAAGAGACCCAGTACTTC	CASSYSGQAYYQETQYF
TRBV6-1	TRBJ1-2	.	.	TGTGCCAGCAGTGAAGCCGCAGAAACTTTCTATGGCTACACCTTC	CASSEAAETFYGYTF
TRBV27	TRBJ1-3	.	many	TGTGCCAGCAGCCCAACAGGGTACTCTGGAAACACCATATATTTT	CASSPTGYSGNTIYF
TRBV28	TRBJ1-1	.	.	TGTGCCAGCAGTTTACCGTCCGGGAACACTGAAGCTTTCTTT	CASSLPSGNTEAFF
TRBV6-1	TRBJ2-7	TRBD2	few	TGTGCCAGCAGTCGGAGCGGGAGGGTGACCTACGAGCAGTACTTC	CASSRSGRVTYEQYF
TRBV28	TRBJ2-5	TRBD1	.	TGTGCCAGCAGTTTATCGGACAGGGACGGGACCCAGTACTTC	CASSLSDRDGTQYF
TRBV28	TRBJ1-6	TRBD1	.	TGTGCCAGCAGTTTATCCAGGGGGTCACCCCTCCACTTT	CASSLSRGSPLHF
TRBV20-1	TRBJ2-7	TRBD2	.	TGCAGTGCTGTTAGCGGGGGGGCCCTATCCTACGAGCAGTACTTC	CSAVSGGALSYEQYF
TRBV10-2	TRBJ1-2	.	.	TGCGCCAGCAATCTAACCAGATGTTATGGCTACACCTTC	CASNLTRCYGYTF
TRBV29-1	TRBJ2-7	TRBD1	many	TGCAGCGTTGAAGTCGAGACAGGGCACGAGCAGTACTTC	CSVEVETGHEQYF
TRBV6-1	TRBJ1-1	.	.	TGTGCCAGCAATACCCACTCAGGGGCCCTGAACACTGAAGCTTTCTTT	CASNTHSGALNTEAFF
TRBV11-2	TRBJ2-3	TRBD2	many	TGTGCCAGCAGCCCGATCCATCTAGCGGGGGCCACAGATACGCAGTATTTT	CASSPIHLAGATDTQYF
TRBV12-5	TRBJ1-5	.	many	TGTGCTAGTGGAGGTCTTAGCCCCGCCCGGGATCAGCCCCAGCATTTT	CASGGLSPARDQPQHF
TRBV19	TRBJ1-5	.	.	TGTGCCAGTAGTATAACCTCCCGTGGGAGGGATCAGCCCCAGCATTTT	CASSITSRGRDQPQHF
TRBV6-1	TRBJ2-7	TRBD1	.	TGTGCCAGCAGTGTTGGGGGGGACAGGGGTGCCTACGAGCAGTACTTC	CASSVGGDRGAYEQYF
TRBV20-1	TRBJ1-2	.	many	TGCAGTGCACCTACAGGGTACTATGGCTACACCTTC	CSAPTGYYGYTF
TRBV18	TRBJ1-1	TRBD1	few	TGTGCCAGCTCACCAGAGGCAGGGGGGGCTTTCTTT	CASSPEAGGAFF
TRBV7-9	TRBJ2-2	.	.	TGTGCCAGCAGCTCCACCCGGGGAGACACCGGGGAGCTGTTTTTT	CASSSTRGDTGELFF
TRBV11-2	TRBJ1-1	.	many	TGTGCCAGCAGCTGGGAGTCTTCAGAAGCTTTCTTT	CASSWESSEAFF
TRBV20-1	TRBJ1-1	TRBD1	once	TGCAGTGCTAGAGCCTGGGACAGGTTAAACACTGAAGCTTTCTTT	CSARAWDRLNTEAFF
TRBV6-1	TRBJ2-7	TRBD1	few	TGTGCCAGCAGTACCGGGACAGGGGGCGCCGAGCAGTACTTC	CASSTGTGGAEQYF
TRBV29-1	TRBJ1-1	.	many	TGCAGCGGATCGAGACAAGCCACTGAAGCTTTCTTT	CSGSRQATEAFF
TRBV6-5	TRBJ1-5	TRBD1	many	TGTGCCAGCAGTTACAGTTCCCAGGGGGATCAGCCCCAGCATTTT	CASSYSSQGDQPQHF
TRBV29-1	TRBJ2-2	TRBD1	few	TGCAGCGTCCCCAAGACAGGGGCGAACACCGGGGAGCTGTTTTTT	CSVPKTGANTGELFF
TRBV28	TRBJ1-3	.	many	TGTGCCAGCAGTTTTGGGGGGATTAGGAACACCATATATTTT	CASSFGGIRNTIYF
TRBV15	TRBJ2-5	.	many	TGTGCCACCAGCAGAGATCCATCGGGGACCGAGACCCAGTACTTC	CATSRDPSGTETQYF
TRBV6-7	TRBJ2-6	.	many	TGTGCCAGGCTGATCCGCTCTGGGGCCAACGTCCTGACTTTC	CARLIRSGANVLTF
TRBV27	TRBJ2-7	TRBD2	once	TGTGCCAGCAGTTTAGTACTAGCGGGAGACGAGCAGTACTTC	CASSLVLAGDEQYF
TRBV6-2/TRBV6-3	TRBJ2-7	TRBD2	.	TGTGCCAGCAGTTATTTGGCGGGAGAGGCGTACGAGCAGTACTTC	CASSYLAGEAYEQYF
TRBV5-1	TRBJ2-6	.	.	TGCGCCAGCAGCTTGGTGACCATTTCTGGGGCCAACGTCCTGACTTTC	CASSLVTISGANVLTF
TRBV5-1	TRBJ1-2	.	.	TGCGCCAGCAGCTTGGGGGGCCCCGTTGGATATGGCTACACCTTC	CASSLGGPVGYGYTF
TRBV5-1	TRBJ1-1	TRBD1	.	TGCGCCAGCAGCACGACAGGGGAGAACACTGAAGCTTTCTTT	CASSTTGENTEAFF
TRBV29-1	TRBJ2-2	TRBD1	many	TGCAGCGTTGAAGACCAGGGGGCTGGCGGGGAGCTGTTTTTT	CSVEDQGAGGELFF
TRBV30	TRBJ2-7	.	once	TGTGCCTGGAGTGTATACCCACTCGGGACATATAGCTCCTACGAGCAGTACTTC	CAWSVYPLGTYSSYEQYF
TRBV3-1	TRBJ1-2	.	.	TGTGCCAGCAGCCAGCCAAGCGGATCCTCTGGCTACACCTTC	CASSQPSGSSGYTF
TRBV6-2/TRBV6-3	TRBJ1-5	TRBD1	.	TGTGCCAGCAGTGACGCTACAGGGGGCGGCAATCAGCCCCAGCATTTT	CASSDATGGGNQPQHF
TRBV29-1	TRBJ2-4	.	many	TGCAGCGTTGGTCGGATGATAGCCAAAAACATTCAGTACTTC	CSVGRMIAKNIQYF